The clone carrying this T cell receptor beta chain was seen just once. Its target is unknown. The CDR3 contains 14 residues. The J segment lost 4 bases and the V segment lost 5 bases, leaving 5 bases of the junction unmatched. Germline V gene sequence: CDR1 SEHNR, CDR2 FQNEAQ (reference sequence). The study ran its PCR with 60 Vbeta and 13 Jbeta primers. TCRdb's table, derived via immunoSEQ multiplex PCR, lists solely in-frame clones and lacks some. Counted here are roughly 120,000 clones, 55% to 65% occurring once; the ten biggest clones make up 2.2%. These data are taken from a study of cytomegalovirus exposure and HLA in healthy donors. Study-wide results and limits: Data from an earlier analysis indicated that most TCR beta V segments were productive either about 87% or about 30% of the time. The sole available immune exposure information was CMV serostatus. Per a later analysis, about 15,000 TCR beta sequences showed association with HLA alleles at 0.05 false discovery rate.

The sample comprised PBMCs. The clonotype was recovered from a woman between 25 and 40 years old in good health and CMV-seronegative. The J gene is TRBJ2-5, the V gene TRBV7-9, with 9 bases identical to TRBD1. Here the CDR3 reads CASSPVDRGETQYF. CDR3 nucleotides: TGTGCCAGCAGCCCGGTGGACAGGGGAGAGACCCAGTACTTC. The full variable domain, rest sourced from reference TRBV7-9 and TRBJ2-5, is DTGVSQNPRHKITKRGQNVTFRCDPISEHNRLYWYRQTLGQGPEFLTYFQNEAQLEKSRLLSDRFSAERPKGSFSTLEIQRTEQGDSAMYLCASSPVDRGETQYFGPGTRLLVL.